The rows below give T cell receptor beta chains drawn from one sample of a study of cytomegalovirus exposure and HLA in healthy donors. Some clones are missing from TCRdb's copy, which holds only in-frame ones; the method was immunoSEQ multiplex PCR. Altogether around 140,000 clones are present, about 80% being singletons, with the ten largest covering roughly 4.7%. The sequencing input was PBMCs. These receptors were collected from a man aged 40-49 years in good health and CMV-seronegative. The CDR3 runs from the conserved cysteine through the conserved F or W. A D gene is named only where the DNA matches it firmly. Size is omitted from some rows. Given values are once, few, many or a class for expanded clones.

CDR3aa: CASSLDGVKLFF
CDR3nt: TGTGCCAGCAGCTTGGACGGGGTAAAACTGTTTTTT
j_gene: TRBJ1-4
v_gene: TRBV7-3
abundance: .
d_gene: .

CDR3aa: CASSASLGTGSEQYF
CDR3nt: TGTGCCAGCAGCGCCTCCTTAGGGACAGGAAGCGAGCAGTACTTC
j_gene: TRBJ2-7
v_gene: TRBV9
abundance: .
d_gene: TRBD1

CDR3aa: CASSTSGLASFGANVLTF
CDR3nt: .
j_gene: TRBJ2-6
v_gene: TRBV28
abundance: few
d_gene: .

CDR3aa: CASSFPTGELFF
CDR3nt: TGCGCCAGCAGCTTTCCGACCGGGGAGCTGTTTTTT
j_gene: TRBJ2-2
v_gene: TRBV5-1
abundance: .
d_gene: .

CDR3aa: CASSHARDRGNQPQHF
CDR3nt: TGCGCCAGCAGCCATGCCCGGGACAGGGGAAATCAGCCCCAGCATTTT
j_gene: TRBJ1-5
v_gene: TRBV4-1
abundance: few
d_gene: TRBD1

CDR3aa: CASTTHRGSSEQYF
CDR3nt: TGTGCCAGCACTACACACAGGGGAAGCAGCGAGCAGTACTTC
j_gene: TRBJ2-7
v_gene: TRBV6-5
abundance: .
d_gene: TRBD1

CDR3aa: CASGRPRTGGRDGYTF
CDR3nt: TGTGCCAGCGGTCGACCTCGGACAGGGGGTAGGGATGGCTACACCTTC
j_gene: TRBJ1-2
v_gene: TRBV5-6
abundance: once
d_gene: TRBD1

CDR3aa: CASSVDRGRTNEKLFF
CDR3nt: TGTGCCAGCAGCGTAGACAGGGGCCGGACTAATGAAAAACTGTTTTTT
j_gene: TRBJ1-4
v_gene: TRBV5-6
abundance: .
d_gene: TRBD1

CDR3aa: CASSLDPSGGATDTQYF
CDR3nt: TGTGCCAGCAGCTTAGATCCAAGCGGGGGGGCGACAGATACGCAGTATTTT
j_gene: TRBJ2-3
v_gene: TRBV11-2
abundance: .
d_gene: TRBD2

CDR3aa: CASSSPGQLYLKTQYF
CDR3nt: TGTGCCAGCAGCTCACCGGGACAACTTTATTTGAAGACCCAGTACTTC
j_gene: TRBJ2-5
v_gene: TRBV11-3
abundance: .
d_gene: .

CDR3aa: CASSLASPRAYNEQFF
CDR3nt: TGTGCCAGCAGTTTAGCCAGCCCCAGGGCCTACAATGAGCAGTTCTTC
j_gene: TRBJ2-1
v_gene: TRBV27
abundance: .
d_gene: .

CDR3aa: CASSPPTGDNSPLHF
CDR3nt: TGTGCCAGCAGTCCCCCGACAGGGGATAATTCACCCCTCCACTTT
j_gene: TRBJ1-6
v_gene: TRBV28
abundance: few
d_gene: TRBD1

CDR3aa: CASRSAGGPNEQYF
CDR3nt: TGTGCCAGCAGATCAGCGGGGGGGCCCAACGAGCAGTACTTC
j_gene: TRBJ2-7
v_gene: TRBV6-6
abundance: .
d_gene: TRBD2

CDR3aa: CASADDSGYSYEQYF
CDR3nt: TGTGCCAGTGCCGACGACAGTGGATATTCCTACGAGCAGTACTTC
j_gene: TRBJ2-7
v_gene: TRBV19
abundance: few
d_gene: .

CDR3aa: CSVEGGRAGNTIYF
CDR3nt: TGCAGCGTTGAGGGGGGGCGAGCTGGAAACACCATATATTTT
j_gene: TRBJ1-3
v_gene: TRBV29-1
abundance: .
d_gene: .

CDR3aa: CASSEIQGTEKLFF
CDR3nt: TGTGCCAGCAGTGAAATACAGGGTACAGAAAAACTGTTTTTT
j_gene: TRBJ1-4
v_gene: TRBV25-1
abundance: .
d_gene: .

CDR3aa: CASSERGISYEQYF
CDR3nt: TGTGCCAGCAGTGAAAGGGGCATCTCCTACGAGCAGTACTTC
j_gene: TRBJ2-7
v_gene: TRBV6-1
abundance: .
d_gene: .

CDR3aa: CASSLGLPAQETQYF
CDR3nt: TGTGCCAGCAGCTTAGGACTCCCTGCCCAAGAGACCCAGTACTTC
j_gene: TRBJ2-5
v_gene: TRBV7-6
abundance: few
d_gene: .

CDR3aa: CASSKGSQGGQQDPYGYTF
CDR3nt: TGTGCCAGCAGCAAAGGTTCACAGGGGGGGCAACAAGATCCTTATGGCTACACCTTC
j_gene: TRBJ1-2
v_gene: TRBV21-1
abundance: once
d_gene: .

CDR3aa: CASSEGVSRGSGANVLTF
CDR3nt: TGTGCCAGCAGTGAAGGAGTGTCAAGGGGTTCTGGGGCCAACGTCCTGACTTTC
j_gene: TRBJ2-6
v_gene: TRBV6-1
abundance: few
d_gene: .

CDR3aa: CASSYEGAQGTQYF
CDR3nt: TGTGCCAGCAGTTACGAGGGGGCGCAGGGGACCCAGTACTTC
j_gene: TRBJ2-5
v_gene: TRBV6-6
abundance: .
d_gene: TRBD1

CDR3aa: CASSADTNTEAFF
CDR3nt: TGTGCCAGCAGCGCGGACACAAACACTGAAGCTTTCTTT
j_gene: TRBJ1-1
v_gene: TRBV9
abundance: many
d_gene: .

CDR3aa: CASSTPTGSPGNTIYF
CDR3nt: TGTGCCAGCAGTACCCCAACAGGTTCCCCTGGAAACACCATATATTTT
j_gene: TRBJ1-3
v_gene: TRBV28
abundance: .
d_gene: .

CDR3aa: CASRGGTGSSGANVLTF
CDR3nt: TGTGCCAGCAGGGGAGGGACAGGCTCTTCTGGGGCCAACGTCCTGACTTTC
j_gene: TRBJ2-6
v_gene: TRBV2
abundance: .
d_gene: .

CDR3aa: CASTTGGPTGELFF
CDR3nt: TGTGCCAGCACGACGGGGGGGCCCACCGGGGAGCTGTTTTTT
j_gene: TRBJ2-2
v_gene: TRBV2
abundance: once
d_gene: TRBD2

CDR3aa: CASSIPTSPYNEQFF
CDR3nt: TGTGCCAGTAGTATACCGACAAGCCCCTACAATGAGCAGTTCTTC
j_gene: TRBJ2-1
v_gene: TRBV19
abundance: .
d_gene: .

CDR3aa: CASSRGPSQGTYEQYF
CDR3nt: TGCGCCAGCAGCAGGGGACCTTCACAGGGCACCTACGAGCAGTACTTC
j_gene: TRBJ2-7
v_gene: TRBV5-1
abundance: once
d_gene: .

CDR3aa: CATRDPNTGELFF
CDR3nt: TGTGCCACCCGGGATCCTAACACCGGGGAGCTGTTTTTT
j_gene: TRBJ2-2
v_gene: TRBV15
abundance: .
d_gene: .

CDR3aa: CASSRDSYEQYF
CDR3nt: TGTGCCAGCAGCCGGGACAGCTACGAGCAGTACTTC
j_gene: TRBJ2-7
v_gene: TRBV11-3
abundance: .
d_gene: TRBD1

CDR3aa: CASSWGQGGNEQFF
CDR3nt: TGTGCCAGCAGCTGGGGACAGGGGGGCAATGAGCAGTTCTTC
j_gene: TRBJ2-1
v_gene: TRBV6-4
abundance: .
d_gene: TRBD1

CDR3aa: CASSPGTMNTEAFF
CDR3nt: TGTGCCAGCAGTCCCGGGACAATGAACACTGAAGCTTTCTTT
j_gene: TRBJ1-1
v_gene: TRBV28
abundance: .
d_gene: .

CDR3aa: CASSIEAYRGIGRCEKLFF
CDR3nt: TGTGCCAGCAGCATCGAGGCCTACAGGGGAATCGGCAGGTGTGAAAAACTGTTTTTT
j_gene: TRBJ1-4
v_gene: TRBV21-1
abundance: .
d_gene: .

CDR3aa: CASSQELILQRSNQPQHF
CDR3nt: TGCGCCAGCAGCCAAGAACTAATACTCCAGCGATCAAATCAGCCCCAGCATTTT
j_gene: TRBJ1-5
v_gene: TRBV4-3
abundance: few
d_gene: .

CDR3aa: CASSLGLAGGYQETQYF
CDR3nt: TGCGCCAGCAGCTTGGGACTAGCGGGGGGGTACCAAGAGACCCAGTACTTC
j_gene: TRBJ2-5
v_gene: TRBV5-1
abundance: .
d_gene: TRBD2

CDR3aa: CASSEDRSYEQYF
CDR3nt: TGTGCCAGCAGTGAGGACAGGTCTTACGAGCAGTACTTC
j_gene: TRBJ2-7
v_gene: TRBV2
abundance: .
d_gene: TRBD1

CDR3aa: CASSMGQATEAFF
CDR3nt: TGTGCCAGCAGTATGGGACAGGCGACTGAAGCTTTCTTT
j_gene: TRBJ1-1
v_gene: TRBV6-5
abundance: few
d_gene: TRBD1

CDR3aa: CASTPAGGTEAFF
CDR3nt: TGTGCCAGCACCCCGGCAGGGGGCACTGAAGCTTTCTTT
j_gene: TRBJ1-1
v_gene: TRBV6-5
abundance: few
d_gene: TRBD1

CDR3aa: CASSEEGSYGYTF
CDR3nt: TGTGCCAGCAGTGAGGAGGGGAGCTATGGCTACACCTTC
j_gene: TRBJ1-2
v_gene: TRBV2
abundance: .
d_gene: .

CDR3aa: CAWSANVGEKLFF
CDR3nt: TGTGCCTGGAGTGCAAATGTCGGGGAAAAACTGTTTTTT
j_gene: TRBJ1-4
v_gene: TRBV30
abundance: .
d_gene: .

CDR3aa: CAIREAGELFF
CDR3nt: TGTGCCATCAGGGAGGCCGGGGAGCTGTTTTTT
j_gene: TRBJ2-2
v_gene: TRBV2
abundance: .
d_gene: .

CDR3aa: CASSLDRGRNSPLHF
CDR3nt: TGCGCCAGCAGCTTGGACAGGGGGCGTAATTCACCCCTCCACTTT
j_gene: TRBJ1-6
v_gene: TRBV5-1
abundance: once
d_gene: TRBD1

CDR3aa: CASSLDPQGVYYGYTF
CDR3nt: TGTGCCAGCAGCTTGGACCCACAGGGGGTTTACTATGGCTACACCTTC
j_gene: TRBJ1-2
v_gene: TRBV5-8
abundance: .
d_gene: TRBD1

CDR3aa: CASSIGLAYTGELFF
CDR3nt: TGCGCCAGCAGCATAGGACTAGCGTACACCGGGGAGCTGTTTTTT
j_gene: TRBJ2-2
v_gene: TRBV5-1
abundance: .
d_gene: TRBD2

CDR3aa: CASSSGRFNQPQHF
CDR3nt: TGTGCCAGTAGTTCAGGCCGCTTTAATCAGCCCCAGCATTTT
j_gene: TRBJ1-5
v_gene: TRBV19
abundance: .
d_gene: .

CDR3aa: CASSLGFSGSNTGELFF
CDR3nt: TGTGCCAGCAGCCTGGGATTTAGCGGTTCGAACACCGGGGAGCTGTTTTTT
j_gene: TRBJ2-2
v_gene: TRBV7-9
abundance: few
d_gene: .

CDR3aa: CASSMGPSYTEAFF
CDR3nt: TGTGCCAGTAGTATGGGGCCAAGCTACACTGAAGCTTTCTTT
j_gene: TRBJ1-1
v_gene: TRBV19
abundance: .
d_gene: .

CDR3aa: CASSGEKDRGETQYF
CDR3nt: TGTGCCAGCAGTGGAGAGAAGGACAGGGGAGAGACCCAGTACTTC
j_gene: TRBJ2-5
v_gene: TRBV28
abundance: .
d_gene: TRBD1

CDR3aa: CASSPMSGGPLGNEQFF
CDR3nt: TGTGCCAGCAGTCCAATGTCAGGGGGCCCCCTGGGGAATGAGCAGTTCTTC
j_gene: TRBJ2-1
v_gene: TRBV27
abundance: .
d_gene: TRBD1

CDR3aa: CASSLARTGGDEQYF
CDR3nt: TGTGCCAGCAGCTTAGCCAGGACAGGGGGTGACGAGCAGTACTTC
j_gene: TRBJ2-7
v_gene: TRBV7-8
abundance: once
d_gene: TRBD1

CDR3aa: CASSAGTSTNEKLFF
CDR3nt: TGTGCCAGCAGCGCCGGGACTTCAACTAATGAAAAACTGTTTTTT
j_gene: TRBJ1-4
v_gene: TRBV9
abundance: .
d_gene: .

CDR3aa: CASGSLLSYEQYF
CDR3nt: TGTGCCAGCGGTTCGTTGCTGTCCTACGAGCAGTACTTC
j_gene: TRBJ2-7
v_gene: TRBV14
abundance: .
d_gene: .

CDR3aa: CSVDLGENIQYF
CDR3nt: TGCAGCGTTGATCTAGGAGAAAACATTCAGTACTTC
j_gene: TRBJ2-4
v_gene: TRBV29-1
abundance: .
d_gene: .

CDR3aa: CSGGQAAYGYTF
CDR3nt: TGCAGCGGGGGACAGGCAGCCTATGGCTACACCTTC
j_gene: TRBJ1-2
v_gene: TRBV29-1
abundance: .
d_gene: TRBD1

CDR3aa: CASSVERGPGNTIYF
CDR3nt: TGTGCCAGCAGCGTAGAAAGGGGGCCTGGAAACACCATATATTTT
j_gene: TRBJ1-3
v_gene: TRBV9
abundance: .
d_gene: TRBD1

CDR3aa: CASSFGSGSYGYTF
CDR3nt: TGTGCCAGTAGTTTCGGCTCGGGGTCCTATGGCTACACCTTC
j_gene: TRBJ1-2
v_gene: TRBV19
abundance: .
d_gene: .